This is a list of T cell receptor beta chains from one sample in a study of T cell responses to AZD1222 COVID-19 vaccine. Sequenced by immunoSEQ multiplex PCR; TCRdb stores in-frame clones only, minus some. The sample has more than 60,000 clones, roughly 87% seen once. The sample was peripheral blood, taken on day 0 of AZD1222 vaccination. The receptors were sampled from an adult in good health. Each CDR3 is given with its conserved first and last residue. The D gene is left open where the match is weak.

d_call | v_call | cdr3_aa
- | TRBV11-3 | CASSSFAGMNTEAFF
- | TRBV11-3 | CASSFRGGGEKLFF
- | TRBV3-1/TRBV3-2 | CASSQARGLGYEQYF
- | TRBV29-1 | CSVYQGSYGYTF
- | TRBV30 | CAWRGIGANVLTF
- | TRBV6-5 | CASYMVGLGYGYTF
- | TRBV6-5 | CASSYSGGGSTEAFF
- | TRBV6-5 | CASNPRAGAQPQHF
- | TRBV19 | CASTGYTEAFF
- | TRBV30 | CAWSVEASTDTQYF
TRBD2 | TRBV27 | CASSLSNPLITSDTDTQYF